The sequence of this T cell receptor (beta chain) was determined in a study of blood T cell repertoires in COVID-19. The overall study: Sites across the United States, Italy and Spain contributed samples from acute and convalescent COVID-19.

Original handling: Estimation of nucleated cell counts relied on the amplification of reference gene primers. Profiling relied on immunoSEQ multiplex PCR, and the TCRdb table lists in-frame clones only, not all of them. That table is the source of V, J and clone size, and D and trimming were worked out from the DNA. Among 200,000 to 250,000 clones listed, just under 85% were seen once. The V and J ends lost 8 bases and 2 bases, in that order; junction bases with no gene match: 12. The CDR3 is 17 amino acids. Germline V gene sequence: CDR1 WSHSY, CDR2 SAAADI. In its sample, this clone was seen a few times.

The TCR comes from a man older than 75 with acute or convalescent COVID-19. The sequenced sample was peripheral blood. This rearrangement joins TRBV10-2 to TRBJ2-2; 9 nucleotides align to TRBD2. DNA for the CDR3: TGCGCCAGCCGAACGGGACTAGCACGTTTTAACACCGGGGAGCTGTTTTTT. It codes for CASRTGLARFNTGELFF.